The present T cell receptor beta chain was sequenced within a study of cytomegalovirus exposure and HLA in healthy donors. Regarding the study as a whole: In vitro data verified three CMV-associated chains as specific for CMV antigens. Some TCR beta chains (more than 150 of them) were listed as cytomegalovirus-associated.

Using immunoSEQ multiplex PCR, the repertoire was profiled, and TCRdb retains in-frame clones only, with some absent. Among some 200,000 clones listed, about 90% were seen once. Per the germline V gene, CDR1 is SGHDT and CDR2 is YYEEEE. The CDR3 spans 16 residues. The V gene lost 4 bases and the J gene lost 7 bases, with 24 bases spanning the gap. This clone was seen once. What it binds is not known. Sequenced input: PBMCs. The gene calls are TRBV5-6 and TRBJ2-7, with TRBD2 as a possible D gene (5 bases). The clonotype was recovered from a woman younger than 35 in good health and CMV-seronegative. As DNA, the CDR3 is TGTGCCAGCAGCCACGGACTCTCTTCAGTCGTTTGGGAGCAGTACTTC. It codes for CASSHGLSSVVWEQYF. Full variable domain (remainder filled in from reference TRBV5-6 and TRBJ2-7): DAGVTQSPTHLIKTRGQQVTLRCSPKSGHDTVSWYQQALGQGPQFIFQYYEEEERQRGNFPDRFSGHQFPNYSSELNVNALLLGDSALYLCASSHGLSSVVWEQYFGPGTRLTVT.